The 9 T cell receptor beta chains below come from one sample, sequenced in a study of cytomegalovirus exposure and HLA in healthy donors. Primers included in the PCR were 60 Vbeta and 13 Jbeta primers. Data came from immunoSEQ multiplex PCR; TCRdb stores just in-frame clones and leaves some out. The ten most abundant clones cover roughly 1.3% of a sample with fewer than 200,000 clones. The source material was PBMCs. These receptors were taken from a woman between 55 and 75 years old in good health and CMV-seronegative.

The chain joins TRBV18 to TRBJ1-3; TRBD1 is a possible D gene (6 bases). Germline CDR1 reads KGHSH; CDR2 reads LQKENI. The V end was cut by 3 bases, the J end by 3 bases, with 9 bases between. The CDR3 sequence is 14 residues long. As DNA, the CDR3 is TGTGCCAGCTCACCGGCAGGGGATGGAAACACCATATATTTT. It encodes CASSPAGDGNTIYF.

The chain uses TRBV10-3 and TRBJ1-5; TRBD1 agrees at 7 bases. The V segment lost 3 bases and the J segment 5 bases; nucleotides outside the gene matches: 4. Germline-derived CDR1 and CDR2 are ENHRY and SYGVKD. The CDR3 runs 14 residues. The CDR3 coding sequence is TGTGCCATCAGTGAAACCGACAGGGATCAGCCCCAGCATTTT. This codes for CAISETDRDQPQHF.

The chain is built from TRBV5-1 and TRBJ1-3; 9 bases are a match to TRBD1. J gave up 4 bases and V 3 bases, and 2 bases lay outside the gene matches. The CDR3 runs to 14 residues. CDR1 is SGHRS and CDR2 is YFSETQ in the germline V gene. The CDR3 here is CASSSTGGGNTIYF. The DNA for the CDR3 is TGCGCCAGCAGCTCGACAGGGGGAGGAAACACCATATATTTT.

The CDR3 loop is CASSSGLGLTQYF. The DNA of the CDR3 is TGTGCCAGCAGTTCGGGACTAGGATTAACCCAGTACTTC. V gene TRBV2 combines with J gene TRBJ2-5, with 8 positions matching TRBD2. Germline V lookup: CDR1 SNHLY, CDR2 FYNNEI. V dropped 5 bases and J dropped 8; count of bases not matched to a gene: 7. The CDR3 extends over 13 amino acids.

The chain recombines TRBV5-1 with TRBJ2-7; D is possibly TRBD2 (6 bases). The CDR3 contains 14 residues. Trimming pared 2 bases from V and 5 bases from J, leaving 14 bases between. Per the germline V gene, CDR1 is SGHRS and CDR2 is YFSETQ. CDR3 in amino acids: CASSFIGSRNEQYF. The CDR3 nucleotides are TGCGCCAGCAGCTTTATCGGGAGTCGGAACGAGCAGTACTTC.

The chain combines TRBV30 with TRBJ1-2; D might be TRBD1 (5 bases). V lost 4 bases and J lost 8, with 11 bases in between. Germline CDR1 reads GTSNPN; CDR2 reads SVGIG (reference sequence). This CDR3 contains 11 residues. In DNA, the CDR3 is TGTGCCTGGATTTCAGGGTTCGGCTACACCTTC. Its translation: CAWISGFGYTF.

This sequence joins TRBV19 and TRBJ2-3; 9 nucleotides align to TRBD1. There are 16 residues in the CDR3. Germline lookup yields CDR1 LNHDA and CDR2 SQIVND (reference sequence). The junction had 7 bases not matched to a gene; V was cut back by 2 bases and J by 4 bases. CDR3 coding DNA: TGTGCCAGTAGTATAATCGGACAGGGGAGTCCAGATACGCAGTATTTT. Translated, it gives CASSIIGQGSPDTQYF.

The chain carries TRBV6-5 and TRBJ1-2; 8 nucleotides agree with TRBD1. In germline, CDR1 is MNHEY, CDR2 SVGAGI. The CDR3 covers 15 residues. The V gene end was trimmed by 4 bases and the J gene end by 3 bases; junction bases not matched to a gene: 7. The CDR3 DNA reads as TGTGCCAGCAGTTCGGGACAGGTGGCGTACTATGGCTACACCTTC. Translated: CASSSGQVAYYGYTF.

The chain is built from TRBV7-2 and TRBJ2-1, with TRBD2 matching 8 bases. Germline-derived CDR1 and CDR2 are SGHTA and FQGNSA. This CDR3 comprises 14 residues. V was pared by 6 bases and J by 0 bases, with 1 base of the junction left unmatched. The CDR3 spells CASRGTSSYNEQFF. Written as DNA, the CDR3 is TGTGCCAGCAGAGGGACTAGCTCCTACAATGAGCAGTTCTTC.